These 20 T cell receptor beta chains were all obtained from the same sample, sequenced in a study of shared T cell receptors in the human thymus. Method: immunoSEQ multiplex PCR; TCRdb's copy keeps in-frame clones and lacks some. Of 650,000 to 950,000 clones listed, approximately 85% were seen once; the top ten hold over 0.008%. A further study also used this sample, focusing on human thymus T cells.

The sample comprised thymocytes. The source is a girl younger than two with a congenital heart defect.

The chain carries TRBV14 and TRBJ2-3; 8 bases are a match to TRBD2. This CDR3 comprises 15 residues. V lost 0 bases to trimming and J lost 5 bases; unmatched junction nucleotides: 4. The germline V gene encodes CDR1 SGHDN and CDR2 FVKESK. The CDR3 loop is CASSQDKTSVDTQYF. CDR3 DNA: TGTGCCAGCAGCCAAGATAAGACTAGCGTAGATACGCAGTATTTT. The full variable domain, rest sourced from reference TRBV14 and TRBJ2-3, is EAGVTQFPSHSVIEKGQTVTLRCDPISGHDNLYWYRRVMGKEIKFLLHFVKESKQDESGMPNNRFLAERTGGTYSTLKVQPAELEDSGVYFCASSQDKTSVDTQYFGPGTRLTVL.

The V and J genes are TRBV14 and TRBJ2-5; TRBD1 matches 7 bases. The end of the DNA aligns better with TRBJ2-7, so the J call may be wrong. CDR1 is SGHDN and CDR2 is FVKESK in the germline V gene. The CDR3 extends over 17 amino acids. Written as DNA, the CDR3 is TGTGCCAGCAGCCAAGCCCACAGGGGAAAATCGCTATACGAGCAGTACTTC. Its translation: CASSQAHRGKSLYEQYF.

The chain carries TRBV5-4 and TRBJ2-3; 11 bases are a match to TRBD2. Germline trimming cut 4 bases from V and 0 bases from J; bases unmatched to any gene: 10. CDR1 SGHNT and CDR2 YYREEE come from the germline V gene (reference sequence). The CDR3 contains 18 residues. In nucleotides, the CDR3 is TGTGCCAGCAGCCCCGGACTAGCGGGCCCCTCCAGCACAGATACGCAGTATTTT. Its protein is CASSPGLAGPSSTDTQYF.

This chain joins TRBV6-5 and TRBJ2-7, with D maybe TRBD1 (6 bases). Trimming pared 8 bases from V and 2 bases from J, leaving 16 bases between. The CDR3 is 14 amino acids. Germline V gene data show CDR1 as MNHEY and CDR2 as SVGAGI. The CDR3 coding sequence is TGTGCCAGCTTCTTCGGACAGCAACCCTACGAGCAGTACTTC. It is translated as CASFFGQQPYEQYF.

This clone was recorded a few times. This chain links TRBV10-3 with TRBJ1-2; 8 positions agree with TRBD1. The CDR3 is 17 amino acids. Germline V CDR1 and CDR2: ENHRY, SYGVKD. The J segment lost 0 bases and the V segment lost 8 bases, leaving 14 bases of the junction unmatched. The CDR3 reads CAIGGRGQGAANYGYTF. CDR3 sequence (DNA): TGTGCCATCGGAGGAAGAGGGCAGGGGGCTGCTAACTATGGCTACACCTTC.

The rearrangement joins TRBV4-1 to TRBJ2-2; perhaps TRBD2 as D (5 bases). Germline V gene lookup returns CDR1 MGHRA and CDR2 YSYEKL. The V end was cut by 0 bases, the J end by 5 bases, with 13 bases between. CDR3 size: 16 residues. The CDR3 DNA follows: TGCGCCAGCAGCCAAGAGCGGGCAGTGGGAACCGGGGAGCTGTTTTTT. Translation: CASSQERAVGTGELFF.

The rearrangement links TRBV4-1 to TRBJ1-1; possible D gene TRBD1, 5 bases. This CDR3 is built from 17 residues. The ends were cut back, 0 bases at V and 3 bases at J, with 17 bases in the middle. Looked up from germline, CDR1 is MGHRA and CDR2 is YSYEKL. The CDR3 region has the DNA TGCGCCAGCAGCCAAGATTGGGCGGGGCGGTCGGACACTGAAGCTTTCTTT. Translating gives CASSQDWAGRSDTEAFF.

The chain has TRBV4-3 and TRBJ1-2; 12 positions agree with TRBD1. V shed 4 bases and J 8 bases; nucleotides not matched to a gene: 11. CDR3 length: 16 residues. Germline-derived CDR1 and CDR2 are LGHNA and YSLEER. Here the CDR3 reads CASSPLPGQGAEGYTF. The CDR3 DNA reads as TGCGCCAGCAGCCCCCTTCCGGGACAGGGGGCGGAAGGCTACACCTTC.

This rearrangement joins TRBV27 to TRBJ2-3, with 7 bases aligning to TRBD2. Germline V gives CDR1 MNHEY, CDR2 SMNVEV (reference sequence). CDR3 size: 15 residues. V trimming: 4 bases; J trimming: 4 bases; junction bases outside the gene matches: 8. Here the CDR3 reads CASSSQQAGADTQYF. DNA for the CDR3: TGTGCCAGCAGTTCACAACAGGCGGGAGCAGATACGCAGTATTTT.

J is TRBJ1-1 and V is TRBV5-1; the match to TRBD1 covers 10 bases. The CDR3 runs to 17 residues. Losses at the gene ends were 4 bases for V and 3 bases for J; bases not matched to a gene: 12. Germline CDR1 SGHRS, CDR2 YFSETQ. CDR3 DNA: TGCGCCAGCAGCCGCGGACAGGGGGTAGATGGGGACACTGAAGCTTTCTTT. It yields the protein CASSRGQGVDGDTEAFF.

The gene calls are TRBV11-2 and TRBJ2-1; weak D call: TRBD2 (6 bases). V lost 5 bases and J lost 9, with 14 bases in between. The CDR3 consists of 13 residues. Germline lookup yields CDR1 SGHAT and CDR2 FQNNGV. The CDR3, as DNA: TGTGCCAGCAGCACAGGAGGGCTTTGTGAGCAGTTCTTC. It codes for CASSTGGLCEQFF.

The chain combines TRBV4-1 with TRBJ1-1, with D perhaps TRBD1 (6 bases). CDR1 is MGHRA and CDR2 is YSYEKL in the germline V gene. V lost 3 bases and J lost 1, with 12 bases in between. The CDR3 has 15 amino acids. The CDR3 bases are TGCGCCAGCAGCCAGGGGGCCCAGGGGAACACTGAAGCTTTCTTT. Residues: CASSQGAQGNTEAFF.

This chain connects TRBV28 to TRBJ2-3; D uncertain. Germline assignment: CDR1 MDHEN and CDR2 SYDVKM. This CDR3 has 14 residues. Between the trimmed V and J ends, which lost 10 bases and 4 bases, there was a span of 18 bases. CDR3: CATHPRSRADTQYF. In DNA form, the CDR3 reads TGTGCCACCCACCCCCGATCGAGAGCAGATACGCAGTATTTT.

The rearrangement links TRBV4-3 to TRBJ2-7; D possibly corresponds to TRBD2 (5 bases). V was trimmed by 0 bases and J by 2 bases, leaving 11 bases between them. Looked up from germline, CDR1 is LGHNA and CDR2 is YSLEER. The CDR3 length is 15 residues. CDR3 coding DNA: TGCGCCAGCAGCCAAGAGTGGCGGGCCCCCTACGAGCAGTACTTC. Protein sequence: CASSQEWRAPYEQYF.

This sequence joins TRBV5-5 and TRBJ1-2; unclear D gene. The CDR3 has 16 residues. Trimming cost V 2 bases and J 9 bases, with 23 bases left between them. Germline loops: CDR1 SGHKS, CDR2 YYEKEE (reference sequence). The CDR3 loop is CASSLSLGLASVSYTF. The CDR3 DNA follows: TGTGCCAGCAGCTTAAGCCTCGGCCTAGCCTCTGTTAGCTACACCTTC.

This clone has a single count. V is TRBV10-1 and J is TRBJ2-1, with TRBD2 identical over 10 bases. Trimming took 6 bases from V and 5 from J; bases not matched to a gene: 4. Germline CDR1 and CDR2: WNHNN and SYGVQD (reference sequence). The CDR3 sequence is 14 residues long. The CDR3 here is CASRSGGEHNEQFF. CDR3 bases: TGCGCCAGCAGAAGCGGGGGGGAACACAATGAGCAGTTCTTC.

The chain is built from TRBV6-1 and TRBJ2-1; tentatively, D is TRBD2 (5 bases). CDR3 length: 16 amino acids. The V gene's germline CDR1 is MNHNS and CDR2 SASEGT. The V end was cut by 3 bases, the J end by 4 bases, with 16 bases between. The CDR3 DNA follows: TGTGCCAGCAGTGATTACCGGGGATGCCCATACAATGAGCAGTTCTTC. This translates into CASSDYRGCPYNEQFF.

This clone was detected a few times. The chain combines TRBV18 with TRBJ2-5, with D possibly TRBD1 on 6 matching bases. The CDR3 consists of 15 residues. Germline CDR1 is KGHSH and CDR2 is LQKENI. Trimming shortened V by 6 bases and J by 1 base, and 15 bases separated the two germline ends. CDR3 DNA: TGTGCCAGCTCGCCTCCGGGACAAGTCCAAGAGACCCAGTACTTC. This translates into CASSPPGQVQETQYF.

The rearrangement uses TRBV5-5 and TRBJ1-5; D gene ambiguous. The CDR3 loop spans 16 amino acids. The V and J ends lost 1 base and 0 bases respectively, with 11 bases between them. Germline CDR1 SGHKS, CDR2 YYEKEE (reference sequence). The CDR3 region is CASSLSSEFSNQPQHF. CDR3 bases: TGTGCCAGCAGCTTGTCATCCGAGTTTAGCAATCAGCCCCAGCATTTT.

The chain has TRBV6-5 and TRBJ2-3; D gene ambiguous. The V gene's germline CDR1 is MNHEY and CDR2 SVGAGI. With 4 bases removed from V and 6 bases from J, the gap between germline ends came to 14 bases. The CDR3 runs 14 residues. CDR3 sequence reads: CASSCRWPCDTQYF. The CDR3 coding sequence is TGTGCCAGCAGTTGCCGATGGCCATGCGATACGCAGTATTTT.